This TCR beta chain was documented in a study of cytomegalovirus exposure and HLA in healthy donors. The wider study: Earlier sequencing of around 190 million T cells yielded roughly 100 million unique TCR beta sequences.

About this clone: Antigen: not known.

PCR was performed using 60 Vbeta and 13 Jbeta primers. Using immunoSEQ multiplex PCR, the repertoire was profiled, and TCRdb retains in-frame clones only, with some absent. Of fewer than 100,000 clones in the sample, 60% to 80% were seen once. Study-wide results and limits: A later analysis found most CMV-associated TCR beta chains apparently HLA-restricted.

CDR3 length: 14 residues. Trimming left V 5 bases short and J 1 base short, with 11 bases between. Germline V gene sequence: CDR1 LGHNT, CDR2 FRNRAP. This receptor was identified in a middle-aged woman in good health and CMV-seronegative. This chain uses TRBV12-5 with TRBJ1-1; possibly TRBD1 for D (6 bases). Sequenced sample: PBMCs. The CDR3 is CASGTGPANTEAFF. The CDR3 DNA reads TGTGCTAGTGGTACAGGGCCGGCGAACACTGAAGCTTTCTTT.